Sequencing of this T cell receptor beta chain was carried out in a study of T cells after yellow fever vaccination. Study overall: Fractions of low cell number were prepared using SMART-Seq v4 Ultra Low Input.

On this clonotype itself: The antigen is undetermined.

CDR3 length equals 16 residues. V was trimmed by 5 bases and J by 2 bases, leaving 17 bases between them. Germline assignment: CDR1 SGHVS and CDR2 FNYEAQ. Study-level results: Contamination of FACS-sorted repertoires by abundant clonotypes from the bulk population could occur.

Each CDR3 protein is one row after TCRdb ran MiXCR on the 5' RACE reads. The profile covers about 160,000 distinct CDR3 sequences, with 6% to 7.5% appearing a single time and approximately 2.5% taken by the ten largest. The starting material was CD4+ T cells sorted from PBMCs, obtained about 5 days after the first yellow fever vaccination. The rearrangement joins TRBV7-6 to TRBJ2-3; D is perhaps TRBD1 (6 bases). The source of this sequence is a man younger than 35 who received the YFV17D yellow fever vaccine. The CDR3, as DNA: TGTGCCAGCAGCGCTTACGCCGGGACAACCACAGATACGCAGTATTTT. This gives the protein CASSAYAGTTTDTQYF.